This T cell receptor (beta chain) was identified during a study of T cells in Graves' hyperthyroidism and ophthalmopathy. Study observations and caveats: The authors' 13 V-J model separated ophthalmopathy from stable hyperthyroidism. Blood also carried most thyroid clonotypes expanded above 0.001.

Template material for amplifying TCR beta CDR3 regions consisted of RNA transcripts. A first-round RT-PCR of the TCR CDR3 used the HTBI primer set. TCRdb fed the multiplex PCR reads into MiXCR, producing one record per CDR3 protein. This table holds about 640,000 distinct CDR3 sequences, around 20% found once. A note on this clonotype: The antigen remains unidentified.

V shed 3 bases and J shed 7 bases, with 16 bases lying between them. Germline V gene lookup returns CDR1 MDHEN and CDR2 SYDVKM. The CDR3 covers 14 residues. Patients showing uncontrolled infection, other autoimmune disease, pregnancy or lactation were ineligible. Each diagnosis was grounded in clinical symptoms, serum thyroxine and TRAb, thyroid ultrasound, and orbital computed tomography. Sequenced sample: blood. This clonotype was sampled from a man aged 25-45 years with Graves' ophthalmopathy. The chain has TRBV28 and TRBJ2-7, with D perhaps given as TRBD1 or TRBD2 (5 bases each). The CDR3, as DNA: TGTGCCAGCAGTTTTTGGGGGAGCGCTGGGGAGCAGTACTTC. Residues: CASSFWGSAGEQYF.